This TCR beta chain is from a study of OX40 agonist ivuxolimab in advanced cancers. Study-level background: At 82.7% male, the cohort had a mean age of approximately 60 years, ranging from about 20 to 80. Partial responses occurred in Three dose-escalation patients, one with hepatocellular carcinoma and two with cutaneous melanoma.

Regarding the study as a whole: Part of the nonresponder group also had normalized T-cell clonal expansion that was low.

Deletions cut 5 bases from V and 3 bases from J, with 7 bases between. Germline lookup yields CDR1 MNHEY and CDR2 SVGAGI. CDR3 length equals 12 residues. With baseline, cycle 4 day 1, and cycle 7 day 1 as timepoints, blood was sampled. Libraries were prepared by immunoSEQ multiplex PCR; TCRdb keeps only in-frame clonotypes and omits some of them. The repertoire holds tens of thousands of clones, 92% seen once, with roughly 0.5% in the top ten. Note on this clone: What it recognizes is unknown.

This receptor was taken from an adult with an advanced solid tumor such as melanoma, head and neck, liver or kidney cancer. The chain has TRBV6-5 and TRBJ1-2, with D uncertain. Sequenced here: CD4+ or CD8+ T cells sorted from blood, sampled in a trial of the OX40 agonist ivuxolimab. The CDR3 region is CASSMTDYGYTF. The CDR3 DNA reads TGTGCCAGCAGTATGACCGACTATGGCTACACCTTC.